This T cell receptor beta chain was recovered during a study of blood T cell repertoires in COVID-19 (dated by TCRdb to between 2020 and 2021). For the wider study: The collaborator samples originated in the United States, Italy and Spain and spanned the acute and convalescent phases of COVID-19. The prospective study material was composed of cDNA or gDNA derived from T cells, B-cell-depleted T cells, or PBMCs. The dataset comprised deeply sampled blood TCRbeta repertoires from subjects exposed to, actively infected with, or recovered from COVID-19. The repertoires were released in a freely available public database intended as a resource for research on the immune response to SARS-CoV-2. The samples were drawn from the first 160 participants of the ongoing ImmuneRACE study and from 950 to 1,500 subjects provided by 6 global collaborators. A de-identified subject ID, COVID-19 status, age in years and sex were almost always included in the sample metadata. Where available, HLA class I and class II types were taken from metadata supplied by the sample provider and were not determined by assay-based typing.

Samples from volunteer blood donors who had recovered from COVID-19 were contributed by a second Seattle source. Whole blood was collected in K2EDTA tubes by collaborating institutions according to the institutions' own protocols. For TCRbeta analysis, collaborators shipped samples as frozen whole blood, isolated PBMCs, or DNA extracted from either of those sample types. Ends trimmed: V by 6 bases, J by 2 bases; bases unmatched to a gene: 8. There are 16 amino acids in the CDR3, from cysteine to phenylalanine inclusive. Here the CDR3 DNA is all that survives: 48 bases in frame from base 1. Looking up the germline V gene yields CDR1 MNHEY and CDR2 SVGEGT. TCRbeta CDR3 regions were amplified from genomic DNA using the immunoSEQ Assay, a bias-controlled multiplex PCR. The authors' pipeline ran thus. The number of nucleated cells in each sample was estimated by amplification of reference gene primers within the assay. To quantify the absolute abundance of each unique TCRbeta CDR3 rearrangement, sequence reads were collapsed and filtered. Productive Simpson clonality was computed per sample as the square root of Simpson's diversity index over productive rearrangements. Held by TCRdb, this immuneACCESS table contains in-frame sequences only and omits some clones. Under half of the omission traces to an unresolved V gene where checked; the cause of the rest is unknown. V and J calls and clone size are as listed in that table; D and trimming were resolved from the DNA. Counted in this sample were 250,000 to 300,000 clones; around 87% of them appeared once. The ten largest clonotypes hold around 1.5% of the sample.

In the case of this clone: Its recognized antigen is unknown. Base qualities are not at hand, and no much larger clone is one base apart.

The paper as a whole reports these results and caveats: Clinical and demographic metadata were provided uncurated, with the amount varying by source and participant.

The sequence came from a woman in her thirties or forties who had recovered from COVID-19. The V and J genes are TRBV6-2 or TRBV6-3 and TRBJ2-5; 11 bases in between match TRBD2. Material: peripheral blood. The CDR3 is CASSPLAGGRQETQYF. The DNA sequence is given as TGTGCCAGCAGCCCCTTAGCGGGGGGGCGTCAAGAGACCCAGTACTTC.